These 16 T cell receptor beta chains share one sample of origin, sequenced in a study of T cell responses to AZD1222 COVID-19 vaccine. TCRdb keeps only in-frame clones here, not all; method: immunoSEQ multiplex PCR. The table includes roughly 160,000 clones, just under 95% detected once. The sequenced sample was peripheral blood, obtained on day 0 of AZD1222 vaccination. These receptors came from an adult in good health.

V gene TRBV5-8 combines with J gene TRBJ2-7, with a possible D match to TRBD2 (6 bases). Germline assignment: CDR1 SGHTS and CDR2 YDEGEE. Trimming cost V 0 bases and J 2 bases, with 6 bases left between them. This CDR3 contains 13 residues. DNA of the CDR3: TGTGCCAGCAGCTTGGGGACTACCTACGAGCAGTACTTC. It codes for CASSLGTTYEQYF.

The chain has TRBV19 and TRBJ1-5; D is unresolved. V was pared by 0 bases and J by 11 bases, with 20 bases between. Germline values: CDR1 LNHDA, CDR2 SQIVND (reference sequence). This CDR3 is built from 16 residues. CDR3 coding DNA: TGTGCCAGTAGTATAGATAATGCCCGGCCCCGGGTGACCCAGCATTTT. Translating it yields CASSIDNARPRVTQHF.

V and J are TRBV6-4 and TRBJ2-1, with TRBD1 as a possible D gene (6 bases). The CDR3 is 15 residues long. The germline V gene has CDR1 MRHNA and CDR2 SNTAGT. The V end was cut by 2 bases, the J end by 4 bases, with 12 bases between. The CDR3 nucleotides read TGTGCCAGCAGTGACCCGTACAGGGTTTACAATGAGCAGTTCTTC. Translated: CASSDPYRVYNEQFF.

This clone was found once. A junction boundary mismatches the germline segment, possibly from a read error. This chain joins TRBV20-1 and TRBJ2-7; D is tentatively TRBD1 or TRBD2 (6 bases each). This CDR3 spans 11 amino acids. Germline loops: CDR1 DFQATT, CDR2 SNEGSKA (reference sequence). CDR3: CSASPGRGQHF. In nucleotides, the CDR3 is TGCAGTGCTTCGCCCGGACGGGGGCAACACTTC.

The chain uses TRBV19 and TRBJ1-1; D not resolved. The V gene lost 7 bases and the J gene lost 0 bases, with 6 bases spanning the gap. CDR1 and CDR2 (germline): LNHDA, SQIVND (reference sequence). CDR3 length: 12 residues. This CDR3 reads CASTGVNTEAFF. As DNA, the CDR3 is TGTGCCAGTACTGGGGTGAACACTGAAGCTTTCTTT.

The V gene is TRBV30, the J gene TRBJ1-2; the D is unclear. Germline assignment: CDR1 GTSNPN and CDR2 SVGIG (reference sequence). CDR3 size: 12 residues. V was cut by 5 bases and J by 2 bases, with 9 bases left in between. The CDR3 nucleotides read TGTGCCTGGGGGAGGGTGAACTATGGCTACACCTTC. Translating it yields CAWGRVNYGYTF.

The rearrangement links TRBV2 to TRBJ1-4, with 8 positions matching TRBD1. CDR1 and CDR2 (germline): SNHLY, FYNNEI. V was clipped by 2 bases and J by 6 bases; unmatched bases: 2. CDR3 size: 14 residues. The CDR3 reads CASSEIRGHEKLFF. CDR3 nucleotide sequence: TGTGCCAGCAGTGAAATCAGGGGGCATGAAAAACTGTTTTTT.

The chain joins TRBV6-6 to TRBJ2-1; possibly TRBD1 for D (5 bases). The CDR3 is 15 residues long. V was trimmed by 2 bases and J by 5 bases, leaving 13 bases between them. Germline V gene data show CDR1 as MNHNY and CDR2 as SVGAGI (reference sequence). CDR3: CASSYTWGTDNEQFF. In DNA, the CDR3 is TGTGCCAGCAGTTACACGTGGGGCACCGACAATGAGCAGTTCTTC.

The J gene is TRBJ2-7, the V gene TRBV18, with TRBD1 identical over 7 bases. The CDR3 has 15 residues. The germline gives CDR1 KGHSH, CDR2 LQKENI. The ends lost 6 bases at V and 0 bases at J; junction bases unmatched: 8. The CDR3 is CASSSGQLSSYEQYF. The CDR3 bases are TGTGCCAGCTCCTCGGGACAGTTAAGCTCCTACGAGCAGTACTTC.

The gene calls are TRBV27 and TRBJ1-6; no reliable D call. The germline V and J ends were trimmed by 2 bases and 10 bases, with 6 bases remaining between them. Germline CDR1 MNHEY, CDR2 SMNVEV (reference sequence). The CDR3 covers 12 residues. The CDR3 loop reads CASSLLWSPLHF. CDR3 sequence (DNA): TGTGCCAGCAGTTTACTCTGGTCACCCCTCCACTTT.

This clone turned up a few times. The V call is TRBV4-2, the J call TRBJ2-2; 7 bases align to TRBD1. CDR3 length equals 18 residues. The V gene end was trimmed by 0 bases and the J gene end by 1 base; junction bases not matched to a gene: 8. Germline CDR1 is LGHNA and CDR2 is YNFKEQ. CDR3 in DNA: TGTGCCAGCAGCCAAGATATGGGGACAGTTGGGAACACCGGGGAGCTGTTTTTT. Its protein is CASSQDMGTVGNTGELFF.

This chain joins TRBV5-1 and TRBJ2-2; no firm D call. Germline V lookup: CDR1 SGHRS, CDR2 YFSETQ. This CDR3 has 14 amino acids. Deletions cut 4 bases from V and 5 bases from J, with 12 bases between. The CDR3 DNA is TGCGCCAGCAGCCCCTTTCCCGTAACCGGGGAGCTGTTTTTT. This sequence encodes CASSPFPVTGELFF.

This chain uses TRBV13 with TRBJ2-1, with 11 bases aligning to TRBD2. Trimming took 0 bases from V and 4 from J; bases not matched to a gene: 8. The germline gives CDR1 PRHDT, CDR2 FYEKMQ (reference sequence). The CDR3 sequence is 18 residues long. The CDR3 nucleotides are TGTGCCAGCAGCTTAGGATGGCGGGTAGCGGGGGGGTACAATGAGCAGTTCTTC. Its protein is CASSLGWRVAGGYNEQFF.

The chain is built from TRBV18 and TRBJ1-2, with 9 bases lining up with TRBD1. The CDR3 spans 13 residues. The J segment lost 5 bases and the V segment lost 5 bases, leaving 3 bases of the junction unmatched. CDR1 and CDR2 from the germline V gene are KGHSH and LQKENI. The CDR3 bases are TGTGCCAGCTCAGACGACAGGGGGTATGGCTACACCTTC. It codes for CASSDDRGYGYTF.

This rearrangement joins TRBV3-1 (or the pseudogene TRBV3-2) to TRBJ1-2; D remains ambiguous. Looked up from germline, CDR1 is LGHDT and CDR2 is YNNKEL (reference sequence). This CDR3 comprises 14 residues. V shed 1 base and J shed 7 bases, with 13 bases lying between them. The CDR3 nucleotides are TGTGCCAGCAGCCAAGTTTCAGCTCCAGTTGGCTACACCTTC. Its protein is CASSQVSAPVGYTF.

V gene TRBV4-1 combines with J gene TRBJ1-1; D is undetermined. CDR3 length: 14 residues. Germline CDR1 reads MGHRA; CDR2 reads YSYEKL. Between the trimmed V and J ends, which lost 0 bases and 5 bases, there was a span of 10 bases. CDR3 coding DNA: TGCGCCAGCAGCCAAGATCGAGTATGGACTGAAGCTTTCTTT. Protein sequence: CASSQDRVWTEAFF.